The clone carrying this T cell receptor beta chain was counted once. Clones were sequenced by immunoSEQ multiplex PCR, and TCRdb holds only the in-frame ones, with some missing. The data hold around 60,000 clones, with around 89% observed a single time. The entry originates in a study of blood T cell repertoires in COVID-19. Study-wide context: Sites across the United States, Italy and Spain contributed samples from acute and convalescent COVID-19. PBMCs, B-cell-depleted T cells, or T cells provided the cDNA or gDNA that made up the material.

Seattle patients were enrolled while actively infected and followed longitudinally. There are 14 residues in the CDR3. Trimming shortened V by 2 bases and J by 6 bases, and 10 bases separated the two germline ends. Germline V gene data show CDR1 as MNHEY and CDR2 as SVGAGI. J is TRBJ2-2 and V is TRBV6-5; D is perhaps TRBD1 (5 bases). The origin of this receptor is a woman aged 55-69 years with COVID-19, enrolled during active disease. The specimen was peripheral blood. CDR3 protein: CASSYLGVSGELFF. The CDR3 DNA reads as TGTGCCAGCAGTTACCTAGGGGTTTCCGGGGAGCTGTTTTTT.